Described below is a single T cell receptor beta chain sequence and its context. The antigen is unknown. The data stem from a study of shared clonotypes between healthy human individuals. The wider study: Three plates were used per donor for CD4 naive, three for CD4 memory, two for CD8 naive and one for CD8 memory.

Germline CDR1 is SGHTA and CDR2 is FQGNSA. This CDR3 has 16 amino acids. The V end was cut by 3 bases, the J end by 5 bases, with 20 bases between. Genomic DNA of each subset was evenly split across several immunoSEQ plates. Profiled with immunoSEQ multiplex PCR; TCRdb holds only in-frame clones, not every one. The sample consists of about 600,000 clones, around 97% of them appearing once. Study results and caveats: Larger estimated richness was generally seen in naive subsets than in memory subsets.

The chain joins TRBV7-2 to TRBJ2-7; D may be TRBD1 or TRBD2 (5 bases each). The source material was naive CD4+ T cells sorted from blood. Specified subset: CD45RA+ positively selected. The receptor was isolated from a woman under 40 in good health. This CDR3 reads CASSLVTTGRVDEQYF. In nucleotides, the CDR3 is TGTGCCAGCAGCTTGGTCACGACGGGACGAGTCGACGAGCAGTACTTC.